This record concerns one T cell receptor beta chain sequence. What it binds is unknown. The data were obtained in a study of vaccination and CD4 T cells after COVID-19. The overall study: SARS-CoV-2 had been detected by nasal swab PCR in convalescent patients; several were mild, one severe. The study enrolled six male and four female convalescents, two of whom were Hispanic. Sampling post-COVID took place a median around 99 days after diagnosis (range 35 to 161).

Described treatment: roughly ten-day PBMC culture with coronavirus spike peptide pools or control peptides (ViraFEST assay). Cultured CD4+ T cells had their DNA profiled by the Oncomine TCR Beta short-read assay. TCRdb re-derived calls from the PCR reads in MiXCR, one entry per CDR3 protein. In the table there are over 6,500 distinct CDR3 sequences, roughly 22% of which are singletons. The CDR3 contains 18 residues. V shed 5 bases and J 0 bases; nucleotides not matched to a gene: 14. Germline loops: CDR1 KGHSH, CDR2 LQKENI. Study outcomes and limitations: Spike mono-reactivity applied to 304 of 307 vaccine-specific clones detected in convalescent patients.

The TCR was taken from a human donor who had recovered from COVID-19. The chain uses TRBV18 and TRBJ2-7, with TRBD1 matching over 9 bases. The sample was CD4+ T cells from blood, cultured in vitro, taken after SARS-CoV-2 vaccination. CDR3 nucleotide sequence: TGTGCCAGCTCAATTATACAGGGGGCGACACGAAGCTCCTACGAGCAGTACTTC. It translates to CASSIIQGATRSSYEQYF.